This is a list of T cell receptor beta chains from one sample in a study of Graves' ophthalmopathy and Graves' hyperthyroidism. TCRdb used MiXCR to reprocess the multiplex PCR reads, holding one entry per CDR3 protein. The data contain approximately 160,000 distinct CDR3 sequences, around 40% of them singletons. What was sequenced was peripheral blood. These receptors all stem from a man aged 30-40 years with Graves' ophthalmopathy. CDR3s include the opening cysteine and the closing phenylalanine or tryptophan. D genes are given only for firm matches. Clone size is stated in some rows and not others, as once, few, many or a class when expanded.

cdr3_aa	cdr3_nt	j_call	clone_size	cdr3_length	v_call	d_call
CASSHAGTSGTPGYF	TGCGCCAGCAGCCATGCTGGGACTAGCGGGACGCCCGGGTACTTC	TRBJ2-5	many	15	TRBV4-1	TRBD2
CASSEEGGENYGYTF	TGTGCCAGCAGTGAAGAGGGAGGCGAGAACTATGGCTACACCTTC	TRBJ1-2	many	15	TRBV6-4	.
CASSKTVSYGYTF	TGTGCCAGCAGCAAGACAGTTTCCTATGGCTACACCTTC	TRBJ1-2	.	13	TRBV7-9	.
CASSSPGTWYTGELFF	TGTGCCAGCAGCTCACCCGGGACATGGTACACCGGGGAGCTGTTTTTT	TRBJ2-2	many	16	TRBV5-5	.
CAWGGNTIYF	TGTGCCTGGGGAGGAAACACCATATATTTT	TRBJ1-3	many	10	TRBV30	.
CATSEGDGYTF	TGTGCCACCAGTGAGGGGGACGGCTACACCTTC	TRBJ1-2	.	11	TRBV27	.
CASSYSSGGETQYF	TGTGCCAGCAGTTACTCATCGGGGGGGGAGACCCAGTACTTC	TRBJ2-5	.	14	TRBV6-5	TRBD2
CATSDPGGETQYF	TGTGCCACCAGTGATCCCGGGGGAGAGACCCAGTACTTC	TRBJ2-5	many	13	TRBV24-1	.
CASSYGAPQHF	TGTGCCAGCAGTTACGGTGCGCCCCAGCATTTT	TRBJ1-5	.	11	TRBV6-5	.
CASSNRVMETQYF	TGTGCCAGCAGTAACAGGGTCATGGAGACCCAGTACTTC	TRBJ2-5	few	13	TRBV6-5	.